This TCR beta chain appears in the sequencing data of a study of T-cell reconstitution after alpha-beta-depleted transplantation in children. Study findings and constraints: It was reported that alpha-beta T cells came from several hundred expanded graft clones (about two months after transplant). When one year had passed after transplant, most T-cell counts and diversity came from newly produced T cells. Certain patients had high TCRbeta diversity at day 60, and it came from recipient T cells and thymic progenitors that survived.

This CDR3 contains 11 residues. Trimming took 0 bases from V and 5 from J, leaving 2 bases between them. Germline CDR1 SGHVS, CDR2 FNYEAQ. Preparation of the TCRbeta library was carried out with unique molecular identifiers. Using its own MiXCR run on the PCR reads, TCRdb lists one record per CDR3 protein. The data hold about 78,000 distinct CDR3 sequences, with over 12% observed a single time. On this clonotype itself: Its target is unknown.

This material consisted of PBMCs, mostly from graft donor cells, taken 180 days after TCRalphabeta/CD19-depleted stem cell transplant. This TCR was sampled from a male patient under 10 years old who had a stem cell transplant for acute lymphoblastic leukemia, so the T cells may come from the graft donor. The rearrangement joins TRBV7-6 to TRBJ2-7; D gene uncertain. The CDR3 reads CASSLANEQYF. The CDR3 nucleotides read TGTGCCAGCAGCTTAGCAAACGAGCAGTACTTC.